This passage covers 25 T cell receptor beta chains from one sample sequenced in a study of blood T cell repertoires in COVID-19. The protocol was immunoSEQ multiplex PCR, while the TCRdb copy is restricted to in-frame clones and leaves out a portion. The sample comprises roughly 150,000 clones, around 81% of which are singletons, and roughly 6% rests with the top ten. Material: PBMCs or T cells enriched from blood (not recorded which). All receptors come from a man between 35 and 55 years old who had recovered from COVID-19.

The V gene is TRBV4-1, the J gene TRBJ2-7; D might be TRBD2 (5 bases). V dropped 1 base and J dropped 6 bases, with 16 bases sitting between them. CDR1 is MGHRA and CDR2 is YSYEKL in the germline V gene. CDR3 length: 15 amino acids. CDR3 protein: CASSQAPGVAREQYV. In DNA form, the CDR3 reads TGCGCCAGCAGCCAAGCCCCCGGGGTAGCGCGCGAGCAGTACGTC.

This clone was observed a single time. This same CDR3 is encoded by further DNA sequences in the sample. The rearrangement links TRBV19 to TRBJ2-3; D is possibly TRBD1 (5 bases). Germline V gene lookup returns CDR1 LNHDA and CDR2 SQIVND (reference sequence). Trimming left V 3 bases short and J 0 bases short, with 7 bases between. This CDR3 region has 14 residues. The CDR3 loop is CASSISGSTDTQYF. The CDR3 region has the DNA TGTGCCAGTAGTATTTCAGGGAGCACAGATACGCAGTATTTT.

V gene TRBV7-2 combines with J gene TRBJ2-1; possibly TRBD2 for D (6 bases). The germline CDR1 and CDR2 sequences are SGHTA and FQGNSA. The V and J ends lost 4 bases and 10 bases respectively, with 14 bases between them. CDR3 length: 13 amino acids. In nucleotides, the CDR3 is TGTGCCAGCAGCTCAAACGGGGGACGAGAGCAGTTCTTC. It translates to CASSSNGGREQFF.

The chain combines TRBV10-1 with TRBJ1-2; tentatively, D is TRBD1 (5 bases). V was pared by 0 bases and J by 3 bases, with 8 bases between. The CDR3 runs to 14 residues. Germline-derived CDR1 and CDR2 are WNHNN and SYGVQD (reference sequence). DNA of the CDR3: TGCGCCAGCAGTGAGTCCGGCAGGGACTATGGCTACACCTTC. It yields the protein CASSESGRDYGYTF.

The J gene is TRBJ2-2, the V gene TRBV11-3; 13 bases are a match to TRBD2. The CDR3 is 18 amino acids. Germline CDR1 SGHNT, CDR2 YENEEA. The J segment lost 7 bases and the V segment lost 5 bases, leaving 13 bases of the junction unmatched. The CDR3 loop is CASSPRSGTSGVDGELFF. The CDR3 nucleotides are TGTGCCAGCAGCCCCCGGTCCGGGACTAGCGGGGTCGACGGGGAGCTGTTTTTT.

This clone has only one observation. Other DNA variants within this sample encode the same CDR3. The chain carries TRBV5-6 and TRBJ2-5; 13 bases match TRBD2. The ends lost 1 base at V and 5 bases at J; junction bases unmatched: 2. The CDR3 is 15 amino acids. Per the germline V gene, CDR1 is SGHDT and CDR2 is YYEEEE. The CDR3 protein is CASSLRLAGGETQYF. The DNA for the CDR3 is TGTGCCAGCAGCTTGAGACTAGCGGGGGGTGAGACCCAGTACTTC.

V and J are TRBV5-4 and TRBJ1-4; TRBD1 aligns across 11 bases. This CDR3 region has 17 residues. CDR1 is SGHNT and CDR2 is YYREEE in the germline V gene (reference sequence). The trim removed 4 bases at V and 8 bases at J, leaving 13 bases unmatched. The CDR3 DNA reads TGTGCCAGCAGCCCCGGGACAGGGGGGACCTTGAGAGAAAAACTGTTTTTT. Its protein product is CASSPGTGGTLREKLFF.

This chain joins TRBV2 and TRBJ1-1, with D possibly matching TRBD1 (5 bases). Per germline, CDR1 SNHLY and CDR2 FYNNEI. V shed 7 bases and J shed 4 bases, with 7 bases lying between them. This CDR3 is 11 amino acids long. Written as DNA, the CDR3 is TGTGCCAGCATGGGACTCACTGAAGCTTTCTTT. This translates into CASMGLTEAFF.

The CDR3 spells CACQGQGGSPLHF. CDR3 bases: TGTGCCTGCCAGGGACAGGGTGGTTCACCCCTCCACTTT. The chain joins TRBV30 to TRBJ1-6; 9 bases line up with TRBD1. Trimming at V came to 6 bases and at J to 9 bases, leaving 6 bases not matched to a gene. Germline values: CDR1 GTSNPN, CDR2 SVGIG (reference sequence). The CDR3 covers 13 residues.

This clone was counted many times. CDR3 coding DNA: TGCAGCGCCGGGCCCCGGGGGAACACCGGGGAGCTGTTTTTT. Translated: CSAGPRGNTGELFF. The chain links TRBV29-1 to TRBJ2-2; D possibly corresponds to TRBD2 (5 bases). The V gene's germline CDR1 is SQVTM and CDR2 ANQGSEA. The germline V and J ends were trimmed by 7 bases and 1 base, with 13 bases remaining between them. CDR3 length: 14 amino acids.

V and J are TRBV4-1 and TRBJ2-3; TRBD2 is a possible D gene (6 bases). The germline CDR1 and CDR2 sequences are MGHRA and YSYEKL. There are 15 residues in the CDR3. V was shortened by 4 bases and J by 0 bases, with 11 bases between the two germline ends. The CDR3 sequence: CASSLAVASTDTQYF. In DNA, the CDR3 is TGCGCCAGCAGCCTAGCGGTTGCTAGCACAGATACGCAGTATTTT.

The chain is built from TRBV7-6 and TRBJ2-5; D gene unclear. Germline values: CDR1 SGHVS, CDR2 FNYEAQ. The V end was cut by 5 bases, the J end by 5 bases, with 12 bases between. The CDR3 is 13 residues long. As DNA, the CDR3 is TGTGCCAGCAGCGTCGGAGCTGTGGAGACCCAGTACTTC. It is translated as CASSVGAVETQYF.

The chain couples TRBV19 to TRBJ2-7, with D tentatively TRBD2 (7 bases). The V gene lost 8 bases and the J gene lost 0 bases, with 11 bases spanning the gap. The CDR3 spans 13 residues. Germline values: CDR1 LNHDA, CDR2 SQIVND (reference sequence). The CDR3 DNA reads TGTGCCAGTGGCGGGGGCAGCTCCTACGAGCAGTACTTC. It yields the protein CASGGGSSYEQYF.

This chain uses TRBV5-4 with TRBJ2-7; TRBD1 aligns across 9 bases. V was pared by 0 bases and J by 3 bases, with 7 bases of the junction left unmatched. Germline V gene lookup returns CDR1 SGHNT and CDR2 YYREEE (reference sequence). CDR3 length: 16 amino acids. CDR3 DNA sequence: TGTGCCAGCAGCTTGGGGTCCGGGACAGGGAACTACGAGCAGTACTTC. It translates to CASSLGSGTGNYEQYF.

This clone was seen many times. The V gene is TRBV6-5, the J gene TRBJ1-6, with D perhaps matching TRBD1 (5 bases). This CDR3 has 14 amino acids. From germline, CDR1 is MNHEY and CDR2 SVGAGI. V lost 8 bases and J lost 4, with 12 bases in between. CDR3 amino acids: CASRGETYNSPLHF. CDR3 bases: TGTGCCAGCCGGGGGGAGACATATAATTCACCCCTCCACTTT.

The J gene is TRBJ1-2, the V gene TRBV5-4, with TRBD1 as a possible D gene (6 bases). The CDR3 loop spans 13 amino acids. CDR1 is SGHNT and CDR2 is YYREEE in the germline V gene (reference sequence). V dropped 7 bases and J dropped 6 bases, with 16 bases sitting between them. Written as DNA, the CDR3 is TGTGCCAGCGGCAACGACAGGTCGGATGGCTACACCTTC. Translated, it gives CASGNDRSDGYTF.

The chain employs TRBV7-9 and TRBJ1-4; D remains ambiguous. Trimming left V 5 bases short and J 8 bases short, with 6 bases between. CDR1 and CDR2 from the germline V gene are SEHNR and FQNEAQ (reference sequence). This CDR3 contains 11 residues. CDR3 sequence reads: CASSPVEKLFF. DNA of the CDR3: TGTGCCAGCAGCCCCGTAGAAAAACTGTTTTTT.

This clone has only a few counts. The chain links TRBV28 to TRBJ1-5, with 10 positions matching TRBD1. The CDR3 runs 17 residues. The V gene's germline CDR1 is MDHEN and CDR2 SYDVKM. V lost 6 bases and J lost 2; bases outside the gene matches: 10. The CDR3 region has the DNA TGTGCCAGCAGACCGAGACAGGGGGCGCTGGGCAATCAGCCCCAGCATTTT. Its translation is CASRPRQGALGNQPQHF.

The gene calls are TRBV9 and TRBJ1-6; 7 bases are shared with TRBD1. V shed 3 bases and J 13 bases; nucleotides not matched to a gene: 13. In germline, CDR1 is SGDLS, CDR2 YYNGEE. This CDR3 spans 15 amino acids. The CDR3 protein is CASSAQRQGLGPLHF. CDR3 nucleotides: TGTGCCAGCAGCGCCCAAAGACAGGGTTTAGGGCCCCTCCACTTT.

The V gene is TRBV11-3, the J gene TRBJ2-1; 7 bases are a match to TRBD2. With V trimmed by 3 bases and J by 8 bases, 10 bases remained unmatched. The CDR3 length is 15 residues. Germline V gene sequence: CDR1 SGHNT, CDR2 YENEEA. CDR3 DNA sequence: TGTGCCAGCAGCTTCGGGGGGAGTCTTGAGTATGAGCAGTTCTTC. Translated, it gives CASSFGGSLEYEQFF. The variable domain in full, with the rest retrieved from reference TRBV11-3 and TRBJ2-1, is EAGVVQSPRYKIIEKKQPVAFWCNPISGHNTLYWYLQNLGQGPELLIRYENEEAVDDSQLPKDRFSAERLKGVDSTLKIQPAELGDSAVYLCASSFGGSLEYEQFFGPGTRLTVL.

This chain links TRBV11-1 with TRBJ2-3, with 7 nucleotides matching TRBD1. CDR3 length: 15 amino acids. V was clipped by 4 bases and J by 2 bases; unmatched bases: 6. Per the germline V gene, CDR1 is SGHAT and CDR2 is FQDESV (reference sequence). CDR3 in DNA: TGTGCCAGCAGCTGGGTGAGGGGGCTCACAGATACGCAGTATTTT. Its protein is CASSWVRGLTDTQYF.

V usage is TRBV5-1 and J usage is TRBJ2-1, with no clear D. Germline values: CDR1 SGHRS, CDR2 YFSETQ. V was pared by 5 bases and J by 7 bases, with 16 bases between. CDR3 length: 14 residues. The CDR3 DNA sequence: TGCGCCAGCAGGACCGGGTCCGAGGCGAATGAGCAGTTCTTC. It codes for CASRTGSEANEQFF.

This chain uses TRBV5-1 with TRBJ2-5; D perhaps matches TRBD2 (5 bases). The CDR3 is 13 amino acids. Germline V lookup: CDR1 SGHRS, CDR2 YFSETQ. Trimming cost V 2 bases and J 4 bases, with 9 bases left between them. CDR3 loop: CASSFFGGETQYF. As DNA, the CDR3 is TGCGCCAGCAGCTTCTTCGGAGGAGAGACCCAGTACTTC. Together with reference TRBV5-1 and TRBJ2-5, the CDR3 gives the full variable domain: KAGVTQTPRYLIKTRGQQVTLSCSPISGHRSVSWYQQTPGQGLQFLFEYFSETQRNKGNFPGRFSGRQFSNSRSEMNVSTLELGDSALYLCASSFFGGETQYFGPGTRLLVL.

The V and J genes are TRBV7-3 and TRBJ2-5; possible D gene TRBD2, 6 bases. This CDR3 comprises 15 residues. Germline CDR1 is SGHTA and CDR2 is FQGTGA. Trimming pared 1 base from V and 5 bases from J, leaving 14 bases between. The CDR3 reads CASSLSGTPSETQYF. The CDR3 DNA reads TGTGCCAGCAGCTTAAGTGGGACTCCTTCGGAGACCCAGTACTTC.

V is TRBV5-1 and J is TRBJ1-6; D possibly corresponds to TRBD1 (6 bases). The germline CDR1 and CDR2 sequences are SGHRS and YFSETQ. This CDR3 has 13 amino acids. The V gene lost 2 bases and the J gene lost 10 bases, with 10 bases spanning the gap. Written as DNA, the CDR3 is TGCGCCAGCAGCTTACAGGGCGGATCACCCCTCCACTTT. Residues: CASSLQGGSPLHF.